The clone carrying this T cell receptor (beta chain) was detected ten times or more. Antigen unknown. V was pared by 5 bases and J by 5 bases, with 10 bases of the junction left unmatched. Germline V gives CDR1 PRHDT, CDR2 FYEKMQ (reference sequence). This CDR3 region has 15 residues. The sample is drawn from a study of T-cell memory formation after mild COVID-19. Whole-study results and caveats: Pre-infection memory held some responding clones, suggesting pre-existing cross-reactive T cells responded. Clones from the second wave (peaking day 37) had unconfirmed SARS-CoV-2 specificity. Contracting CD4+ clones sat mainly in CM and EM; CD8+ in EMRA. Balance between CD4 and CD8 was seen in clones contracting day 15 to 85, and a CD4+ lean was seen in later expanders.

TCRdb called the 5' RACE reads again in MiXCR, with one record for every CDR3 protein. The sample comprises 110,000 or so distinct CDR3 sequences, 18% of which are singletons, and around 5.1% rests with the top ten. The chain combines TRBV13 with TRBJ2-7, with 9 bases fitting TRBD2. The sample comprised PBMCs or a T cell subset sorted from them (not recorded which). The source is a man between 18 and 29 years old who had mild COVID-19 (a few samples of this study predate the infection). Cell type and time point are not known. CDR3 in amino acids: CASSRYGGGANEQYV. CDR3 coding DNA: TGTGCCAGCAGCCGGTATGGCGGGGGGGCCAACGAGCAGTACGTC.